This TCR beta chain emerged from a study of Ad26.COV2.S vaccination and SARS-CoV-2 variants (TCRdb year 2021). Background on the whole study: Vaccine-arm donors were drawn from COV1001, a multicentre, randomized, double-blind, placebo-controlled phase I-IIa trial of Ad26.COV2.S in healthy adults. Ad26.COV2.S was given intramuscularly at 5x10^10 or 1x10^11 viral particles, as a single shot or as two shots 56 days apart. TCRbeta repertoire sequencing was used to assess the specificity and breadth of SARS-CoV-2-reactive T cell receptors after Ad26.COV2.S vaccination. A total of around 32 samples were included in the TCR-sequenced set, comprising about 20 Ad26.COV2.S vaccine recipients, 5 placebo recipients and 8 SARS-CoV-2 convalescent individuals. Trial participants were randomized into five groups of five: low-dose or high-dose Ad26.COV2.S given once or twice, or placebo on both occasions. Investigators did not know the trial group allocation while performing experiments and assessing outcomes.

The sample's treatment or condition label is to be understood as: around 19 received Ad26.COV2.S at low or high dose, single or two shots; 5 received placebo; per-sample allocation not given. For vaccine and placebo recipients, the sequenced repertoires came from samples collected on day 63 after the first injection. Between 29 July and 7 August 2020, Cohort 1b enrolled fewer than 30 adults aged 18-55 years at one site in Boston, USA. Ad26.COV2.S consisted of a replication-incompetent adenovirus type 26 vector by which a prefusion-stabilized SARS-CoV-2 spike protein from the original Wuhan strain was expressed. Results the study describes overall, beyond this receptor: Substantial breadth of spike-specific CD8+ and CD4+ T cell responses was reported after vaccination. Vaccine and placebo recipients had similar non-spike TCR breadth, a finding consistent with the vaccine containing only spike. The study was not powered to compare responses between vaccine doses or regimens. Compared with placebo recipients, Ad26.COV2.S recipients showed higher spike-specific TCR breadth (P = 0.0014). According to the authors, total T cell responses may have been underestimated by the TCR breadth and depth analyses.

The CDR3 goes from the cysteine to the phenylalanine over 15 residues. The kept DNA is CDR3 alone, 45 bases in frame from the first base. Taken from the germline V gene, the CDR1 and CDR2 loops are MDHEN and SYDVKM. At the junction V is shortened by 6 bases and J by 3 bases, with 15 bases in between. As concerns this clone: The specificity of this receptor is unknown. Base qualities are not at hand, and no much larger clone is one base apart.

The immunoSEQ Assay was the method used to sequence TCRbeta CDR3 regions. After extraction, genomic DNA underwent amplification by bias-controlled multiplex PCR, followed by high-throughput sequencing. The study's processing was this. Collapsing and filtering of sequences were performed to quantify the absolute abundance of each unique TCRbeta CDR3 region. T cell fraction was estimated by normalizing TCRbeta template counts to usable DNA, which was measured by amplifying reference genes present in all nucleated cells. Repertoire TCRs were annotated as SARS-CoV-2-specific when V gene, CDR3 amino acid sequence and J gene were exactly matched to a known reactive TCR set. The reference SARS-CoV-2 TCR set came from MIRA and was filtered for enrichment in COVID-19-positive ImmuneCODE repertoires, removing public or cross-reactive TCRs. Using the MIRA antigens, annotated TCRs were further analysed by specific ORF or by position within an ORF. Breadth was defined as annotated unique rearrangements over total unique productive rearrangements; depth was the summed frequency of those rearrangements. Two-sided Wilcoxon rank-sum tests were used to compare TCR breadth between groups. This is the immuneACCESS table as TCRdb keeps it, with only in-frame sequences that have V and J called. A part of the clones is gone; compared with another copy, unresolved V genes explain less than half, and the rest is unexplained. D and trimming were read from the DNA, whereas the V and J calls and clone size are those reported in that table. The sample table shows about 350,000 clones, and 80% to 90% are seen once. 2.5% to 3.5% of the sample rests with the top ten.

The receptor was derived from a person aged 18-65 years who received the Ad26.COV2.S COVID-19 vaccine or a placebo. Recombination connected TRBV28 to TRBJ2-1; too little of a D gene remains to name it. The material sequenced was peripheral blood, taken in a trial of Ad26.COV2.S vaccine versus placebo. Read as DNA, the sequence is TGTGCCAGCAGCTCCTCCCGAGTGGGCTACAATGAGCAGTTCTTC. This gives the protein CASSSSRVGYNEQFF.